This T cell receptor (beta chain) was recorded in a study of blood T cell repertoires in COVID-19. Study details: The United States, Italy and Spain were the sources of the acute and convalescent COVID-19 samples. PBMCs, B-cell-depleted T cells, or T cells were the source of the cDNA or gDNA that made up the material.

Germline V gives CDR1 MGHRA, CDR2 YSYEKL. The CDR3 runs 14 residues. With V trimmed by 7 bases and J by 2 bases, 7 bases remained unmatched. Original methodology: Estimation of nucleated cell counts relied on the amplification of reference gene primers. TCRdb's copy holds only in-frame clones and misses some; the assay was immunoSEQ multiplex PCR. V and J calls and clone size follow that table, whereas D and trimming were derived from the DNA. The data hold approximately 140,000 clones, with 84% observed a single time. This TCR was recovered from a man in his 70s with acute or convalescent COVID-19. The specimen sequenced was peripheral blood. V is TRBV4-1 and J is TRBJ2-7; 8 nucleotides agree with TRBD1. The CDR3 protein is CASMVGTGPYEQYF. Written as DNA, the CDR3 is TGCGCCAGCATGGTGGGGACAGGACCCTACGAGCAGTACTTC.